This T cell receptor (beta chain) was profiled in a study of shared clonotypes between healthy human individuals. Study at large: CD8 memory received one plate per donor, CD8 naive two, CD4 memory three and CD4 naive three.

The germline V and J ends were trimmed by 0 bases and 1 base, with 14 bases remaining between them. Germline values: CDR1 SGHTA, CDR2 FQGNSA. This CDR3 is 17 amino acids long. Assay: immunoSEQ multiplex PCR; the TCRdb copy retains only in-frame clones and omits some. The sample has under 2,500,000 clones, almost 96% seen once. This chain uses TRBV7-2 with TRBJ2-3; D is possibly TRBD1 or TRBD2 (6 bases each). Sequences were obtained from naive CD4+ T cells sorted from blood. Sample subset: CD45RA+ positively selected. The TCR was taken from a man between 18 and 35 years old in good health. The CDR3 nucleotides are TGTGCCAGCAGCTTAGCTCCGGGGGCGCGGGGCACAGATACGCAGTATTTT. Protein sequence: CASSLAPGARGTDTQYF.